These T cell receptor beta chains were read from a single sample in a study of T-cell reconstitution after alpha-beta-depleted transplantation in children. In TCRdb, the PCR reads were re-called with MiXCR into one record per CDR3 protein. The data show about 110,000 distinct CDR3 sequences, with about a tenth seen just once and less than 40% held by the top ten. The sample in question was PBMCs, obtained before TCRalphabeta/CD19-depleted stem cell transplant. Receptor source: a boy aged 2-15 years with acute lymphoblastic leukemia, due to receive a stem cell transplant. The CDR3 runs from the conserved cysteine through the conserved F or W. The D gene is left open where the match is weak. Expanded clones are given a class, and other clones once, few, many or no size at all.

clone size	J gene	V gene	D gene	CDR3 DNA	CDR3 protein
NA	TRBJ2-1	TRBV5-6	TRBD1	TGTGCCAGCAGCTTTCCGGGACAGGGGGCTTCGGGTGAGCAGTTCTTC	CASSFPGQGASGEQFF
NA	TRBJ2-5	TRBV7-2	TRBD2	TGTGCCAGCAGCTTAGCCCTGCTCCTAGCGGGAGCCCGCGTCCAAGAGACCCAGTACTTC	CASSLALLLAGARVQETQYF
many	TRBJ2-2	TRBV7-2	NA	TGTGCCAGCAGCTTAAAGTACACCGGGGAGCTGTTTTTT	CASSLKYTGELFF
NA	TRBJ2-7	TRBV27	NA	TGTGCCAGCAGTTTATCACGGCAGGGAGGCTACGAGCAGTACTTC	CASSLSRQGGYEQYF
NA	TRBJ2-3	TRBV6-6	NA	TGTGCCAGCAGTCCGACAGATACGCAGTATTTT	CASSPTDTQYF
many	TRBJ2-1	TRBV20-1	NA	TGCAGTGCGCCAGGATCTCCCACCTCCTACAATGAGCAGTTCTTC	CSAPGSPTSYNEQFF
few	TRBJ2-1	TRBV5-5	TRBD2	TGTGCCAGCAGCCCGAGGTCTAGCGGGAACAATGAGCAGTTCTTC	CASSPRSSGNNEQFF
NA	TRBJ2-1	TRBV6-1	TRBD2	TGTGCCAGCAGTGAATGGCTAGCGGGAGAATCCTACAATGAGCAGTTCTTC	CASSEWLAGESYNEQFF
NA	TRBJ2-5	TRBV29-1	TRBD1	TGCAGCGTTCTGGACAGGACCCAAGAGACCCAGTACTTC	CSVLDRTQETQYF
many	TRBJ2-1	TRBV7-9	TRBD2	TGTGCCAGCAGCTTAGTTAGGGCTTTAGCGGGATACAATGAGCAGTTCTTC	CASSLVRALAGYNEQFF
few	TRBJ2-7	TRBV28	NA	TGTGCCAGCAGTTTAGTTGGCCCCCAAGCATTCGAGCAGTACTTC	CASSLVGPQAFEQYF
few	TRBJ2-4	TRBV29-1	NA	TGCAGCGTTCCAGGGGAATGGGACATTCAGTACTTC	CSVPGEWDIQYF
many	TRBJ1-1	TRBV7-2	NA	TGTGCCAGCAGCTTAGGAGGTTCCACTGAAGCTTTCTTT	CASSLGGSTEAFF
many	TRBJ1-5	TRBV5-6	NA	TGTGCCAGCAGCTTGTGGGGGATGGAAAATAGCAATCAGCCCCAGCATTTT	CASSLWGMENSNQPQHF
NA	TRBJ2-7	TRBV3-1	TRBD2	TGTGCCACCTGCCCCACCGGGACTAGCGGGAGGACAGACTACGAGCAGTACTTC	CATCPTGTSGRTDYEQYF
few	TRBJ2-6	TRBV5-1	NA	TGCGCCAGCACACCCCAACGGCAGGGGAACTCTGGGGCCAACGTCCTGACTTTC	CASTPQRQGNSGANVLTF
NA	TRBJ2-2	TRBV5-1	NA	TGCGCCAGCAGCTTAAGAGGGGCCTCGAACACCGGGGAGCTGTTTTTT	CASSLRGASNTGELFF
few	TRBJ1-3	TRBV18	NA	TGTGCCAGCTCACCTAAGACAGGCGTTGGAGGAAACACCATATATTTT	CASSPKTGVGGNTIYF
NA	TRBJ2-7	TRBV5-1	TRBD2	TGCGCCAGCAGCTTTTTAGCGGGAGGGCCTAAATCCTACGAGCAGTACTTC	CASSFLAGGPKSYEQYF
NA	TRBJ1-6	TRBV25-1	TRBD1	TGTGCCAGCAGTACCCTAGGACAGGGAGAGAATTCACCCCTCCACTTT	CASSTLGQGENSPLHF
NA	TRBJ1-6	TRBV5-1	TRBD1	TGCGCCAGCAGCCCAAGGTCGGGACAGGGTAATTCACCCCTCCACTTT	CASSPRSGQGNSPLHF
few	TRBJ2-3	TRBV20-1	TRBD2	TGCAGTGCTAGAGTTTTGGCGGGAGGGCCGACAGATACGCAGTATTTT	CSARVLAGGPTDTQYF
few	TRBJ2-5	TRBV29-1	NA	TGCAGCGTGCGAACAGGGAGCGGACAAGAGACCCAGTACTTC	CSVRTGSGQETQYF
many	TRBJ1-5	TRBV5-6	NA	TGTGCCAGCAGCTTGGCGCAGGGACGAAATCAGCCCCAGCATTTT	CASSLAQGRNQPQHF
NA	TRBJ1-2	TRBV28	TRBD1	TGTGCCAGCAGCCAACAGACAGGGGGGTATGGCTACACCTTC	CASSQQTGGYGYTF
few	TRBJ2-1	TRBV21-1	NA	TGTGCCAGCAGCAGTAAACTAGCGGGACCGACCTACAATGAGCAGTTCTTC	CASSSKLAGPTYNEQFF
many	TRBJ2-7	TRBV12-3/TRBV12-4	NA	TGTGCCAGCAGTAACACAGGTAAACGAAGCGAGCAGTACTTC	CASSNTGKRSEQYF
NA	TRBJ2-7	TRBV2	TRBD2	TGTGCCAGCAGTGAATCCAGCGGGGCCTCCTACGAGCAGTACTTC	CASSESSGASYEQYF
many	TRBJ1-5	TRBV5-6	NA	TGTGCCAGCAGCTTGTTCGGCCGTAATCAGCCCCAGCATTTT	CASSLFGRNQPQHF
NA	TRBJ2-7	TRBV13	TRBD2	TGTGCCAGCAGCTTAGTCCGTGAGCGGGAAGGAGAGCAGTACTTC	CASSLVREREGEQYF
many	TRBJ1-1	TRBV11-2	NA	TGTGCCAGCAGCTTAGAAGCAGAGAACACTGAAGCTTTCTTT	CASSLEAENTEAFF
few	TRBJ2-1	TRBV20-1	TRBD2	TGCAGTGCTCCAGCCTGGGGGGGACGCTCCTACAATGAGCAGTTCTTC	CSAPAWGGRSYNEQFF
many	TRBJ2-2	TRBV24-1	NA	TGTGCCACCACAATGGGACCGCTCACCGGGGAGCTGTTTTTT	CATTMGPLTGELFF
NA	TRBJ2-6	TRBV24-1	NA	TGTGCCACCAGTGATCCTGGGACCCCGAACTCTGGGGCCAACGTCCTGACTTTC	CATSDPGTPNSGANVLTF
many	TRBJ2-2	TRBV20-1	NA	TGCAGTGCCCCCGGGCCTAAGAACACCGGGGAGCTGTTTTTT	CSAPGPKNTGELFF
NA	TRBJ1-5	TRBV6-1	NA	TGTGCCAGCAATCAGGGCAGCGCCCTCAATCAGCCCCAGCATTTT	CASNQGSALNQPQHF
NA	TRBJ2-2	TRBV6-1	TRBD2	TGTGCCAGCAGTGAATGGGGTCTAGCGGGAGATGGAAGGACCGGGGAGCTGTTTTTT	CASSEWGLAGDGRTGELFF
NA	TRBJ2-7	TRBV27	NA	TGTGCCAGCAGGGGCCGGTACGAGCAGTACTTC	CASRGRYEQYF
NA	TRBJ1-1	TRBV4-2	NA	TGTGCCAGCAGCCAAGATACAGGGCGGGACACTGAAGCTTTCTTT	CASSQDTGRDTEAFF
many	TRBJ2-1	TRBV7-2	TRBD2	TGTGCCAGCAGCTTAGCGGGGCCTAGCGGGAGTAATGAGCAGTTCTTC	CASSLAGPSGSNEQFF
many	TRBJ2-1	TRBV27	TRBD2	TGTGCCAGCGCTACTAGCGGGGCCTACAATGAGCAGTTCTTC	CASATSGAYNEQFF
NA	TRBJ1-1	TRBV18	NA	TGTGCCAGCTTCTCCGGGAACACTGAAGCTTTCTTT	CASFSGNTEAFF
NA	TRBJ2-7	TRBV12-3/TRBV12-4	NA	TGTGCAAGCGGGCGACCCGGGGGAGGCGACGAGCAGTACTTC	CASGRPGGGDEQYF
few	TRBJ2-2	TRBV11-2	TRBD1	TGTGCCAGCTCCCGTACAGGGGATGGCACCGGGGAGCTGTTTTTT	CASSRTGDGTGELFF
NA	TRBJ1-6	TRBV6-5	TRBD1	TGTGCCAGCAGTTACGAGGGGGCAGAAAATTCACCCCTCCACTTT	CASSYEGAENSPLHF
NA	TRBJ1-5	TRBV7-6	NA	TGTGCCAGCAGCTTAGCGTCGGGAGGGAGGAATCAGCCCCAGCATTTT	CASSLASGGRNQPQHF
many	TRBJ2-4	TRBV20-1	NA	TGCAGTGCTAGAGGGACAGCCAAAAACATTCAGTACTTC	CSARGTAKNIQYF